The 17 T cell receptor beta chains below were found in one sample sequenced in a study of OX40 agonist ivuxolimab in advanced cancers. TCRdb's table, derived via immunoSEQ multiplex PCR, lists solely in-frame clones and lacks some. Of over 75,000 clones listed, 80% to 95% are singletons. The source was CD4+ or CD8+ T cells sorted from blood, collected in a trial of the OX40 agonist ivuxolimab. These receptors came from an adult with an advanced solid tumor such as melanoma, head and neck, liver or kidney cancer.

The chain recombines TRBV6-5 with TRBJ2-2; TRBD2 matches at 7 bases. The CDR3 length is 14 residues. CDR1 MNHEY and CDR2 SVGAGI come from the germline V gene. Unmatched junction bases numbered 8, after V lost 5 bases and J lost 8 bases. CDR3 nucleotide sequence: TGTGCCAGCAGTATCAGCGGGACTAATGGGGAGCTGTTTTTT. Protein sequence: CASSISGTNGELFF.

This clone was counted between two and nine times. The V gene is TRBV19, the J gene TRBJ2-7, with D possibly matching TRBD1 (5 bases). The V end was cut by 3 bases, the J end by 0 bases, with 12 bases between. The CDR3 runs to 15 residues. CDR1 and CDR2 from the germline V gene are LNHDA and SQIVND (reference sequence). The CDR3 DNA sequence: TGTGCCAGTAGTATTGGCCGACAGAACTCCTACGAGCAGTACTTC. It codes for CASSIGRQNSYEQYF.

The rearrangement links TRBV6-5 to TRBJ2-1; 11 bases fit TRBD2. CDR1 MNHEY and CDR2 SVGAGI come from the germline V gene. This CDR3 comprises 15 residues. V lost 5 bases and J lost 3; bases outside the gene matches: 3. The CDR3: CASSQTSGVYNEQFF. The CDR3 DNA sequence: TGTGCCAGCAGTCAGACTAGCGGGGTCTACAATGAGCAGTTCTTC.

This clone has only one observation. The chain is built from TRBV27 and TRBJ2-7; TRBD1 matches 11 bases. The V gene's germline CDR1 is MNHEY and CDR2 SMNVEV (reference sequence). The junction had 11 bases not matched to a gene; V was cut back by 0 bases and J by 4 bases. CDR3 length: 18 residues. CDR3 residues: CASSLSPGGQGALYEQYF. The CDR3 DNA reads TGTGCCAGCAGTTTATCACCGGGAGGACAGGGGGCCTTATACGAGCAGTACTTC.

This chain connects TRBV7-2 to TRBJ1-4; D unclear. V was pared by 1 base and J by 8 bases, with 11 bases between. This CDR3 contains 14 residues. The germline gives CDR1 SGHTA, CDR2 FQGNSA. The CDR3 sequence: CASSLDFGDEKLFF. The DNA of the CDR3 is TGTGCCAGCAGCTTAGACTTTGGCGACGAAAAACTGTTTTTT. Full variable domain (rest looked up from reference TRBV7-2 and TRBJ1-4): GAGVSQSPSNKVTEKGKDVELRCDPISGHTALYWYRQSLGQGLEFLIYFQGNSAPDKSGLPSDRFSAERTGGSVSTLTIQRTQQEDSAVYLCASSLDFGDEKLFFGSGTQLSVL.

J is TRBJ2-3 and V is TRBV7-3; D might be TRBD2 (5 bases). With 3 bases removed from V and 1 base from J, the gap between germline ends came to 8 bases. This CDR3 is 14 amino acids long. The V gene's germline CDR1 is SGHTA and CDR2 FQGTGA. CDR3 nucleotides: TGTGCCAGCAGCTTGCTAGCTCGCACAGATACGCAGTATTTT. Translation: CASSLLARTDTQYF.

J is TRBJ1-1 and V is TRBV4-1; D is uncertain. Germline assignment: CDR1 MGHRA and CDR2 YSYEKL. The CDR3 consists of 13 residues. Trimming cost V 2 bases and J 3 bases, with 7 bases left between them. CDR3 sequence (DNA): TGCGCCAGCAGCCAATGGGGAGACACTGAAGCTTTCTTT. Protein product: CASSQWGDTEAFF.

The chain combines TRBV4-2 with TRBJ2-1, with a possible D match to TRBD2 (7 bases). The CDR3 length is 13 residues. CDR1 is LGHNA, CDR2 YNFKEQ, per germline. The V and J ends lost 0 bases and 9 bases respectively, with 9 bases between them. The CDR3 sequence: CASSQDRGAEQFF. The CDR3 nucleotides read TGTGCCAGCAGCCAAGATCGGGGGGCTGAGCAGTTCTTC.

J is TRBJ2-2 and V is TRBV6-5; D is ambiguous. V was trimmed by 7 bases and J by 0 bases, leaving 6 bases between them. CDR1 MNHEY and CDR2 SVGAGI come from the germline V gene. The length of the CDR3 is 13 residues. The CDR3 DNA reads TGTGCCAGCATAGACGCGAACACCGGGGAGCTGTTTTTT. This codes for CASIDANTGELFF.

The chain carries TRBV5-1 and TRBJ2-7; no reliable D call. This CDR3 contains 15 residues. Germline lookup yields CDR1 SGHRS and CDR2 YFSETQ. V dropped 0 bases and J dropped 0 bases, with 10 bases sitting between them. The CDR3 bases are TGCGCCAGCAGCTTGGGAGGCTCTATCTCCTACGAGCAGTACTTC. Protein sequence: CASSLGGSISYEQYF.

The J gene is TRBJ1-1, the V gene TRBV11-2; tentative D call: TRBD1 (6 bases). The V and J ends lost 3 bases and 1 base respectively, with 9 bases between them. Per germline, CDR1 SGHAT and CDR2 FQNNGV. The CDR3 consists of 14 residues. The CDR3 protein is CASSFTGKNTEAFF. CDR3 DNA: TGTGCCAGCAGCTTCACAGGGAAGAACACTGAAGCTTTCTTT.

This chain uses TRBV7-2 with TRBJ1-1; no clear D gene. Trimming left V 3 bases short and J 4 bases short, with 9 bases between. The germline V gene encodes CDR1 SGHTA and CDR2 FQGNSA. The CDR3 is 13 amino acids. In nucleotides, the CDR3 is TGTGCCAGCAGCTTTACGGAGGTCACTGAAGCTTTCTTT. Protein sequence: CASSFTEVTEAFF.

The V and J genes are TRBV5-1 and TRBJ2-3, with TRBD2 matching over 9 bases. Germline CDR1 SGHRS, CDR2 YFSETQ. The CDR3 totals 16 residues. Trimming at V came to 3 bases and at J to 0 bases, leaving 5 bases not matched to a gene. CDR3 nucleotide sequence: TGCGCCAGCAGCTCCGAGCGGGAGGCTAGCACAGATACGCAGTATTTT. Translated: CASSSEREASTDTQYF.

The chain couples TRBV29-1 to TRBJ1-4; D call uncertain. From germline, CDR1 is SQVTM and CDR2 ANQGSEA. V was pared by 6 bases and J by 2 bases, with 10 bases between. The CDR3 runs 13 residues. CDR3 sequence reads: CSVGEVTNEKLFF. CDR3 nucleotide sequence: TGCAGCGTCGGAGAGGTGACTAATGAAAAACTGTTTTTT.

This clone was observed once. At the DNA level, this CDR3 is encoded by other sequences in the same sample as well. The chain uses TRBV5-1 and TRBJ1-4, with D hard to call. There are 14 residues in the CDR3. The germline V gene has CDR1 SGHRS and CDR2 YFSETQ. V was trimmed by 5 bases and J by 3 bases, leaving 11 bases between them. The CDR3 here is CASRSPGSNEKLFF. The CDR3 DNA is TGCGCCAGCAGATCGCCGGGATCTAATGAAAAACTGTTTTTT.

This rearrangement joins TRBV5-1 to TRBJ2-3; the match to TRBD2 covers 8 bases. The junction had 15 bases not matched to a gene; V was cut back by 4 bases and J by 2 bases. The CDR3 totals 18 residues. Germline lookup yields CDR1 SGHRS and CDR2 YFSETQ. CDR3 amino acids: CASSHQGLADSYTDTQYF. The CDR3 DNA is TGCGCCAGCAGCCACCAAGGACTAGCCGACAGTTACACAGATACGCAGTATTTT. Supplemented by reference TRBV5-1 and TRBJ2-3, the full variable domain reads KAGVTQTPRYLIKTRGQQVTLSCSPISGHRSVSWYQQTPGQGLQFLFEYFSETQRNKGNFPGRFSGRQFSNSRSEMNVSTLELGDSALYLCASSHQGLADSYTDTQYFGPGTRLTVL.

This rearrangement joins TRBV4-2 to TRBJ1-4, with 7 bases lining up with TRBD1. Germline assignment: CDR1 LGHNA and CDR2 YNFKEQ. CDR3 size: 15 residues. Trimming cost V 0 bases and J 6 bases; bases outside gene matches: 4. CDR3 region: CASSQEAQGDEKLFF. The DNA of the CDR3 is TGTGCCAGCAGCCAAGAGGCCCAGGGGGATGAAAAACTGTTTTTT.